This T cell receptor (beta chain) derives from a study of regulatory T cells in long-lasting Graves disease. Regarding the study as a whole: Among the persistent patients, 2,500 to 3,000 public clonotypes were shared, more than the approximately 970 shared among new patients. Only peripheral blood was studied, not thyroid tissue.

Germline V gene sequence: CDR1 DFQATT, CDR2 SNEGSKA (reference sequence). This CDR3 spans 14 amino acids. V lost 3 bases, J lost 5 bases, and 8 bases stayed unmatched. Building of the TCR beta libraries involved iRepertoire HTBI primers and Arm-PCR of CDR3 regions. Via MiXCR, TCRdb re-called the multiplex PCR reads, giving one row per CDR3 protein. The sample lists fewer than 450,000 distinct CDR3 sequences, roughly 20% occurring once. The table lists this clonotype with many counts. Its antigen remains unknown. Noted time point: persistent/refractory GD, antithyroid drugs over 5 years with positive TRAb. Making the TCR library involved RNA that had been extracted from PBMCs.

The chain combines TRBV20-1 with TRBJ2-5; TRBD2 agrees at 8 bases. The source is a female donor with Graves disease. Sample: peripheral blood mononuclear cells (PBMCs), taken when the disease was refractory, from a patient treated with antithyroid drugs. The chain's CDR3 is CSASPAGEWETQYF. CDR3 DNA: TGCAGTGCTAGCCCAGCGGGAGAATGGGAGACCCAGTACTTC.